This record concerns one TCR beta chain sequence. No antigen is known for it. Trimming took off 0 bases at V and 4 bases at J, with 13 bases between the two ends. The CDR3 covers 15 residues. Germline V gene data show CDR1 as SGHRS and CDR2 as YFSETQ. This sample is drawn from a study of cytomegalovirus exposure and HLA in healthy donors. Findings of the study overall: 164 TCR beta chains were listed as cytomegalovirus-associated. Specificity for CMV antigens was confirmed in vitro for a few of the CMV-associated chains. Published work reported that the classifier diagnosed cytomegalovirus status with high specificity and sensitivity.

The table came from immunoSEQ multiplex PCR; TCRdb's copy has only in-frame clones and leaves some out. The sample lists around 230,000 clones; approximately 84% were seen once. Sequenced material: PBMCs. The V gene is TRBV5-1, the J gene TRBJ2-5; D not resolved. This TCR was recovered from a woman in her twenties or thirties in good health and CMV-seropositive. CDR3 nucleotides: TGCGCCAGCAGCTTGGCCGAGTTCGTGTTAGAGACCCAGTACTTC. Translated: CASSLAEFVLETQYF. The variable domain in full, with the rest retrieved from reference TRBV5-1 and TRBJ2-5, is KAGVTQTPRYLIKTRGQQVTLSCSPISGHRSVSWYQQTPGQGLQFLFEYFSETQRNKGNFPGRFSGRQFSNSRSEMNVSTLELGDSALYLCASSLAEFVLETQYFGPGTRLLVL.